Below, 32 T cell receptor beta chains from the same sample are listed, as sequenced in a study of blood T cell repertoires in COVID-19. The assay was immunoSEQ multiplex PCR, and TCRdb's table has in-frame clones only and misses some. The table includes approximately 130,000 clones, about 89% detected once. Sequenced input: peripheral blood. The receptors shown here come from a man aged 50-60 years with active COVID-19.

This chain connects TRBV6-1 to TRBJ2-2, with 8 bases fitting TRBD2. The germline CDR1 and CDR2 sequences are MNHNS and SASEGT. The CDR3 is 18 amino acids. J gave up 4 bases and V 2 bases, and 12 bases lay outside the gene matches. The CDR3 sequence is CASSEWVSGTTGTGELFF. The CDR3 DNA follows: TGTGCCAGCAGTGAATGGGTTAGCGGGACGACGGGCACCGGGGAGCTGTTTTTT.

The chain is built from TRBV27 and TRBJ2-2; TRBD1 is a possible D gene (6 bases). V was cut by 3 bases and J by 6 bases, with 8 bases left in between. There are 13 residues in the CDR3. Germline loops: CDR1 MNHEY, CDR2 SMNVEV (reference sequence). The CDR3 here is CASSLRQAGELFF. CDR3 sequence (DNA): TGTGCCAGCAGTTTGAGACAGGCCGGGGAGCTGTTTTTT.

The chain links TRBV12-3 or TRBV12-4 to TRBJ1-1; 8 bases align to TRBD1. This CDR3 contains 13 residues. With V trimmed by 2 bases and J by 8 bases, 4 bases remained unmatched. The CDR3 sequence is CASSLQGAGEAFF. CDR3 bases: TGTGCCAGCAGTTTACAGGGGGCGGGCGAAGCTTTCTTT.

CDR3 in DNA: TGTGCCAGCAGCTTAATCGGTACTTCCGGAACGGGGGAGACCCAGTACTTC. Amino acids: CASSLIGTSGTGETQYF. V gene TRBV7-6 combines with J gene TRBJ2-5, with D perhaps TRBD2 (5 bases). Germline values: CDR1 SGHVS, CDR2 FNYEAQ. V was pared by 2 bases and J by 5 bases, with 21 bases between. The CDR3 has 17 residues.

This clone was observed once. The V and J genes are TRBV29-1 and TRBJ2-7, with TRBD2 matching 11 bases. Germline CDR1 reads SQVTM; CDR2 reads ANQGSEA. The CDR3 covers 14 residues. J gave up 5 bases and V 6 bases, and 9 bases lay outside the gene matches. The CDR3 here is CSVSPTSGDDEQYF. CDR3 in DNA: TGCAGCGTGAGCCCGACTAGCGGGGACGACGAGCAGTACTTC.

The chain carries TRBV10-3 and TRBJ2-7; no definite D call. Germline CDR1 and CDR2: ENHRY and SYGVKD. The CDR3 has 14 amino acids. V dropped 4 bases and J dropped 3 bases, with 13 bases sitting between them. Here the CDR3 reads CAISAFQDSYEQYF. CDR3 coding DNA: TGTGCCATCAGTGCTTTTCAGGATAGCTACGAGCAGTACTTC.

The chain employs TRBV7-2 and TRBJ2-5; D is possibly TRBD1 (5 bases). The V end lost 3 bases, the J end lost 2 bases, and 10 bases lay between the germline ends. CDR3 length equals 14 residues. Looked up from germline, CDR1 is SGHTA and CDR2 is FQGNSA. The chain's CDR3 is CASSFSPGQETQYF. CDR3 in DNA: TGTGCCAGCAGCTTCTCTCCAGGGCAAGAGACCCAGTACTTC.

This chain uses TRBV5-1 with TRBJ1-2, with a weak D call TRBD1 (5 bases). The germline V and J ends were trimmed by 0 bases and 4 bases, with 13 bases remaining between them. Germline CDR1 reads SGHRS; CDR2 reads YFSETQ. This CDR3 region has 15 residues. CDR3 coding DNA: TGCGCCAGCAGCTTGGCCGGGCTCGGGGGCTATGGCTACACCTTC. It yields the protein CASSLAGLGGYGYTF.

The chain has TRBV4-3 and TRBJ2-2; a possible D gene is TRBD1 (5 bases). CDR3 size: 15 residues. Trimming cost V 1 base and J 3 bases, with 9 bases left between them. The germline V gene has CDR1 LGHNA and CDR2 YSLEER. CDR3: CASSQGAGHTGELFF. CDR3 DNA sequence: TGCGCCAGCAGCCAAGGGGCAGGGCACACCGGGGAGCTGTTTTTT.

This clone was counted a few times. The CDR3 DNA reads as TGTGCCAGCAGCTTAGTAAAATGGCAGGGGTCATCCCAGGCCGGGGAGCTGTTTTTT. Translated, it gives CASSLVKWQGSSQAGELFF. V is TRBV7-9 and J is TRBJ2-2, with a possible D match to TRBD1 (6 bases). The CDR3 contains 19 residues. Germline CDR1 is SEHNR and CDR2 is FQNEAQ (reference sequence). Between the trimmed V and J ends, which lost 1 base and 6 bases, there was a span of 24 bases.

For the CDR3, the DNA is TGTGCCAGCAGCCGCGACACTGAAGCTTTCTTT. This gives the protein CASSRDTEAFF. This chain links TRBV6-5 with TRBJ1-1; no definite D call. The CDR3 sequence is 11 residues long. The V gene's germline CDR1 is MNHEY and CDR2 SVGAGI. With 6 bases removed from V and 3 bases from J, the gap between germline ends came to 5 bases.

The chain carries TRBV5-5 and TRBJ2-3; TRBD2 matches at 12 bases. V was clipped by 5 bases and J by 0 bases; unmatched bases: 4. The CDR3 spans 16 residues. From germline, CDR1 is SGHKS and CDR2 YYEKEE (reference sequence). DNA for the CDR3: TGTGCCAGCAGTACCGGGACTAGCGGGAGCACAGATACGCAGTATTTT. This gives the protein CASSTGTSGSTDTQYF.

This clone was seen more than once but under ten times. V usage is TRBV11-2 and J usage is TRBJ1-4; maybe TRBD1 (5 bases). The CDR3 contains 15 residues. With 6 bases removed from V and 5 bases from J, the gap between germline ends came to 16 bases. Per germline, CDR1 SGHAT and CDR2 FQNNGV. The CDR3 coding sequence is TGTGCCAGCAGGAGAGACATGGGGGGAAATGAAAAACTGTTTTTT. Translated: CASRRDMGGNEKLFF.

This rearrangement joins TRBV2 to TRBJ2-4; D ambiguous. The CDR3 is made up of 13 amino acids. Trimming took off 7 bases at V and 5 bases at J, with 12 bases between the two ends. The V gene's germline CDR1 is SNHLY and CDR2 FYNNEI. Here the CDR3 reads CASNDIQENIQYF. As DNA, the CDR3 is TGTGCCAGCAACGACATTCAAGAAAACATTCAGTACTTC.

The J gene is TRBJ1-2, the V gene TRBV3-1 (or the pseudogene TRBV3-2); the D is unclear. The CDR3 runs 14 residues. Germline V CDR1 and CDR2: LGHDT, YNNKEL (reference sequence). The germline V and J ends were trimmed by 4 bases and 4 bases, with 13 bases remaining between them. The DNA of the CDR3 is TGTGCCAGCAGCCCTAGTCCCGGACTCTATGGCTACACCTTC. Translating gives CASSPSPGLYGYTF.

CDR3 nucleotide sequence: TGTGCCAGCTCCCTCAGCTCCTATAATTCACCCCTCCACTTT. It encodes CASSLSSYNSPLHF. The rearrangement uses TRBV18 and TRBJ1-6; D is undetermined. V was trimmed by 6 bases and J by 0 bases, leaving 6 bases between them. The CDR3 consists of 14 residues. Germline V gene sequence: CDR1 KGHSH, CDR2 LQKENI.

The chain uses TRBV5-5 and TRBJ1-4, with a tentative D call TRBD1 (5 bases). This CDR3 has 15 residues. The V end lost 0 bases, the J end lost 0 bases, and 6 bases lay between the germline ends. CDR1 and CDR2 from the germline V gene are SGHKS and YYEKEE (reference sequence). CDR3 sequence: CASSLETATNEKLFF. CDR3 nucleotide sequence: TGTGCCAGCAGCTTGGAGACAGCAACTAATGAAAAACTGTTTTTT.

The chain uses TRBV5-4 and TRBJ2-5, with 11 bases fitting TRBD2. The ends lost 0 bases at V and 5 bases at J; junction bases unmatched: 6. Looked up from germline, CDR1 is SGHNT and CDR2 is YYREEE (reference sequence). CDR3 length: 16 amino acids. CDR3 residues: CASSLALAGAGETQYF. CDR3 nucleotides: TGTGCCAGCAGCTTGGCACTAGCGGGGGCGGGGGAGACCCAGTACTTC.

The rearrangement joins TRBV10-3 to TRBJ1-2; D remains ambiguous. Per the germline V gene, CDR1 is ENHRY and CDR2 is SYGVKD. The CDR3 is 13 amino acids. Deletions cut 4 bases from V and 8 bases from J, with 14 bases between. The CDR3 is CAISGLDVMGYTF. CDR3 sequence (DNA): TGTGCCATCAGTGGGCTAGATGTCATGGGCTACACCTTC.

The V and J genes are TRBV6-5 and TRBJ1-3; TRBD1 agrees at 9 bases. The J segment lost 2 bases and the V segment lost 6 bases, leaving 5 bases of the junction unmatched. Germline V CDR1 and CDR2: MNHEY, SVGAGI. This CDR3 has 15 amino acids. This CDR3 is CASSVQGATGNTIYF. In nucleotides, the CDR3 is TGTGCCAGCAGCGTACAGGGGGCGACTGGAAACACCATATATTTT.

The table lists this clone with a count of one. This chain links TRBV10-3 with TRBJ1-6, with 11 bases fitting TRBD1. The CDR3 length is 15 residues. CDR1 is ENHRY and CDR2 is SYGVKD in the germline V gene. The V and J ends lost 10 bases and 6 bases, in that order; junction bases with no gene match: 8. The chain's CDR3 is CATAGTGGLNSPLHF. As DNA, the CDR3 is TGTGCCACCGCCGGGACAGGGGGGCTTAATTCACCCCTCCACTTT.

The V call is TRBV6-5, the J call TRBJ1-2; D is unresolved. V was cut by 7 bases and J by 5 bases, with 14 bases left in between. Germline V gene sequence: CDR1 MNHEY, CDR2 SVGAGI. The CDR3 length is 13 residues. DNA for the CDR3: TGTGCCAGCACCCCTCTTGGGAGTTATGGCTACACCTTC. As protein: CASTPLGSYGYTF.

This clone has a handful of counts. The CDR3 here is CASSHPARGVGYTF. CDR3 nucleotides: TGTGCCAGCAGCCACCCCGCGCGGGGCGTGGGCTACACCTTC. This chain connects TRBV28 to TRBJ1-2; D may be TRBD1 (5 bases). V lost 6 bases and J lost 8, with 19 bases in between. The CDR3 contains 14 residues. CDR1 and CDR2 from the germline V gene are MDHEN and SYDVKM.

DNA of the CDR3: TGTGCCAGCAGCCCTCCTCCAGGGACAGGGTTCTACGAGCAGTACTTC. Residues: CASSPPPGTGFYEQYF. The J gene is TRBJ2-7, the V gene TRBV9; 9 bases match TRBD1. Trimming took 4 bases from V and 3 from J; bases not matched to a gene: 11. From germline, CDR1 is SGDLS and CDR2 YYNGEE. The CDR3 runs to 16 residues.

The gene calls are TRBV6-6 and TRBJ1-1, with TRBD1 matching over 7 bases. Germline CDR1 MNHNY, CDR2 SVGAGI (reference sequence). The length of the CDR3 is 17 residues. J was trimmed by 1 base and V by 5 bases; bases with no gene match: 13. This CDR3 is CASSHRDSRLQNTEAFF. The CDR3, as DNA: TGTGCCAGCAGTCACCGGGACAGCCGCCTACAGAACACTGAAGCTTTCTTT.

The V call is TRBV12-3 or TRBV12-4, the J call TRBJ2-6; D ambiguous. V lost 5 bases and J 4 bases, leaving 6 bases between the germline ends. The CDR3 consists of 13 residues. In DNA, the CDR3 is TGTGCCAGCAGTGAGGTGGGGGCCAACGTCCTGACTTTC. Its protein is CASSEVGANVLTF.

In regard to this clone: The junction shows a germline mismatch at one end, possibly a read error. Other DNA sequences from this sample encode an identical CDR3 as well. V and J are TRBV2 and TRBJ2-3; maybe TRBD2 (7 bases). Germline CDR1 SNHLY, CDR2 FYNNEI. There are 13 residues in the CDR3. The chain's CDR3 is CASYGGLRDTQYF. CDR3 coding DNA: TGTGCCAGCTACGGGGGGCTGAGAGATACACAGTATTTT.

The chain links TRBV2 to TRBJ2-5; 7 positions agree with TRBD2. The ends lost 7 bases at V and 4 bases at J; junction bases unmatched: 12. Germline V lookup: CDR1 SNHLY, CDR2 FYNNEI. The CDR3 extends over 15 amino acids. CDR3 nucleotide sequence: TGTGCCAGCACTGCATCGTCGGGGGGTCGAGAGACCCAGTACTTC. This encodes CASTASSGGRETQYF.

The table lists this clone with a count of one. The chain is built from TRBV5-1 and TRBJ2-7; D is perhaps TRBD1 (6 bases). V was cut by 2 bases and J by 2 bases, with 14 bases left in between. CDR1 and CDR2 from the germline V gene are SGHRS and YFSETQ. This CDR3 region has 15 residues. CDR3: CASSFDPGDAYEQYF. The DNA of the CDR3 is TGCGCCAGCAGCTTTGATCCAGGGGATGCCTACGAGCAGTACTTC.

V and J are TRBV14 and TRBJ2-2; a weak D match, TRBD1 (5 bases). Germline V lookup: CDR1 SGHDN, CDR2 FVKESK. Trimming took 2 bases from V and 8 from J, leaving 12 bases between them. This CDR3 comprises 14 residues. Here the CDR3 reads CASSQTGFKGELFF. CDR3 bases: TGTGCCAGCAGCCAAACAGGCTTCAAGGGGGAGCTGTTTTTT. Complete variable domain (other parts from reference TRBV14 and TRBJ2-2): EAGVTQFPSHSVIEKGQTVTLRCDPISGHDNLYWYRRVMGKEIKFLLHFVKESKQDESGMPNNRFLAERTGGTYSTLKVQPAELEDSGVYFCASSQTGFKGELFFGEGSRLTVL.

The chain links TRBV5-1 to TRBJ2-1, with 10 positions matching TRBD2. Germline loops: CDR1 SGHRS, CDR2 YFSETQ. V lost 0 bases, J lost 9 bases, and 9 bases stayed unmatched. This CDR3 contains 16 residues. As DNA, the CDR3 is TGCGCCAGCAGCTTGGCAACTAGCGGGGCTGGGGGTGAGCAGTTCTTC. It specifies CASSLATSGAGGEQFF.

The gene calls are TRBV5-4 and TRBJ1-6, with TRBD1 identical over 11 bases. CDR1 SGHNT and CDR2 YYREEE come from the germline V gene (reference sequence). Losses at the gene ends were 4 bases for V and 8 bases for J; bases not matched to a gene: 5. The CDR3 has 15 residues. The CDR3 DNA is TGTGCCAGCAGCCCCAGGACAGGGGGCTATTCACCCCTCCACTTT. It codes for CASSPRTGGYSPLHF.